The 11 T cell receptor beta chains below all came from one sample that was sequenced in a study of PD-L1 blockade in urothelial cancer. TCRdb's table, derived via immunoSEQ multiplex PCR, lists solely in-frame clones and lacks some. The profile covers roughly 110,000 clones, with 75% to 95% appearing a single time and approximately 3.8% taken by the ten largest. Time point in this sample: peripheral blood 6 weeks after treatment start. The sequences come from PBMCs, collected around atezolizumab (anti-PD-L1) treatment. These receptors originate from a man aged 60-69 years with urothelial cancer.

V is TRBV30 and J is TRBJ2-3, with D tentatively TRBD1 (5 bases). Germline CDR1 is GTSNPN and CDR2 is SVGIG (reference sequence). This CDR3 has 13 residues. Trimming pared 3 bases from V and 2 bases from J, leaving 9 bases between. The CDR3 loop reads CAWRTDLTDTQYF. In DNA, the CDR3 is TGTGCCTGGAGGACAGACCTCACAGATACGCAGTATTTT.

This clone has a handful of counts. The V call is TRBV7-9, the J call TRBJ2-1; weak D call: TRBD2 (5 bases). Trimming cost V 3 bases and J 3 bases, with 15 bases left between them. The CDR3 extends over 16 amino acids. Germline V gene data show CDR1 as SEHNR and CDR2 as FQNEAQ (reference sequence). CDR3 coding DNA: TGTGCCAGCAGCTTCGGATCCCTGGACTTCTACAATGAGCAGTTCTTC. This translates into CASSFGSLDFYNEQFF.

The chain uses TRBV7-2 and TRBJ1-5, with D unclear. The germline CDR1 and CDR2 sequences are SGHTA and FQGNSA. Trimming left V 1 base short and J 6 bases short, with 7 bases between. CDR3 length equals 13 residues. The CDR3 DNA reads TGTGCCAGCAGCTTAGACGCGGGTCAGCCCCAGCATTTT. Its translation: CASSLDAGQPQHF.

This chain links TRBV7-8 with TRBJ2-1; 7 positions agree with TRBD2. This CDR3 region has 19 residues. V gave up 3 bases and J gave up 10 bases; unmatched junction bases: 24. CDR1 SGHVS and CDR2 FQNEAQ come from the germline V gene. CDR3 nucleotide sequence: TGTGCCAGCAGCTTCTTTGGCCTAGCGGTTCAAAATCCGAGGAGGGAGCAGTTCTTC. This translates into CASSFFGLAVQNPRREQFF.

CDR3 coding DNA: TGTGCCAGCAGCTTGCTAGCGGGGGGAAAGACCCAGTACTTC. It yields the protein CASSLLAGGKTQYF. The chain is built from TRBV5-6 and TRBJ2-5; 11 positions match TRBD2. The junction had 2 bases not matched to a gene; V was cut back by 1 base and J by 6 bases. The CDR3 has 14 amino acids. Germline V gene sequence: CDR1 SGHDT, CDR2 YYEEEE.

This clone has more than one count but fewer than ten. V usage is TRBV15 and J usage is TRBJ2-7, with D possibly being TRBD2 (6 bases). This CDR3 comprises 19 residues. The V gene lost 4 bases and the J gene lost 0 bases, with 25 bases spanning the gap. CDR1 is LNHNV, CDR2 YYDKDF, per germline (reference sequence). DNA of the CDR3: TGTGCCACCAGCACCGACACCCGATTCCTAGCGTTCGGCTCCTACGAGCAGTACTTC. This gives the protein CATSTDTRFLAFGSYEQYF. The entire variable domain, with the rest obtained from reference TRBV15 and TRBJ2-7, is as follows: DAMVIQNPRYQVTQFGKPVTLSCSQTLNHNVMYWYQQKSSQAPKLLFHYYDKDFNNEADTPDNFQSRRPNTSFCFLDIRSPGLGDTAMYLCATSTDTRFLAFGSYEQYFGPGTRLTVT.

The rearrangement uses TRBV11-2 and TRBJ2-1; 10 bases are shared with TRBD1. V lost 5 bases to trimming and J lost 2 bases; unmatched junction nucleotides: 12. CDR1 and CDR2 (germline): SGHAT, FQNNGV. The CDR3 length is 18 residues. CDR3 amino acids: CASSRKYTGTGAYNEQFF. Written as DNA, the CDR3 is TGTGCCAGCAGCCGAAAATATACCGGGACAGGGGCCTACAATGAGCAGTTCTTC.

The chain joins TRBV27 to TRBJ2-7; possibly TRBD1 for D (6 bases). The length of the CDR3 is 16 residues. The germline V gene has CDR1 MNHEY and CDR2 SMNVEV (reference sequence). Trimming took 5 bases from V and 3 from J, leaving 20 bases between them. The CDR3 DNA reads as TGTGCCAGCAGTGGAAGCACCGGGACAAATAACTACGAGCAGTACTTC. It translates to CASSGSTGTNNYEQYF.

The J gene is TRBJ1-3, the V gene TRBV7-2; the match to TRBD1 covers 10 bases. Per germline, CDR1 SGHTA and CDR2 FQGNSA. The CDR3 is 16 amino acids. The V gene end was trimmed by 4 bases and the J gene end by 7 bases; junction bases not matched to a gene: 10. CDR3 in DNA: TGTGCCAGCAGCTCCCAGCTGACAGGGGGCTATAACACCATATATTTT. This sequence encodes CASSSQLTGGYNTIYF.

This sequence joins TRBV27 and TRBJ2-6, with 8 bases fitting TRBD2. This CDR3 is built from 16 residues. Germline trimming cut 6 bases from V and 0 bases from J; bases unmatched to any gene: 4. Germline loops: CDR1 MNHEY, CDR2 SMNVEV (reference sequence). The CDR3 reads CASRGGGSSGANVLTF. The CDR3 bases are TGTGCCAGCAGGGGCGGGGGGAGCTCTGGGGCCAACGTCCTGACTTTC. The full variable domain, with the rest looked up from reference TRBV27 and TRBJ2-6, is EAQVTQNPRYLITVTGKKLTVTCSQNMNHEYMSWYRQDPGLGLRQIYYSMNVEVTDKGDVPEGYKVSRKEKRNFPLILESPSPNQTSLYFCASRGGGSSGANVLTFGAGSRLTVL.

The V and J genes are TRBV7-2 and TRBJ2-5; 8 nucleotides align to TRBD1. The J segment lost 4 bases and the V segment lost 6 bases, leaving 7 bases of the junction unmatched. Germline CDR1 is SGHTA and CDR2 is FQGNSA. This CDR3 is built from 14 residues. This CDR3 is CASRRQGAAETQYF. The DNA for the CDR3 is TGTGCCAGCAGGCGTCAGGGGGCAGCAGAGACCCAGTACTTC. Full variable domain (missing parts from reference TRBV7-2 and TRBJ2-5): GAGVSQSPSNKVTEKGKDVELRCDPISGHTALYWYRQSLGQGLEFLIYFQGNSAPDKSGLPSDRFSAERTGGSVSTLTIQRTQQEDSAVYLCASRRQGAAETQYFGPGTRLLVL.